A single sample is the source of the 24 T cell receptor beta chains below, sequenced in a study of T-cell memory formation after mild COVID-19. TCRdb called the 5' RACE reads again in MiXCR, with one record for every CDR3 protein. The table includes 400,000 to 450,000 distinct CDR3 sequences, under 20% detected once. The source material was PBMCs or a T cell subset sorted from them (not recorded which). Receptors were obtained from a man aged 18 to 35 who had mild COVID-19 (a few samples of this study predate the infection). Cell type and time point are not known.

For the CDR3, the DNA is TGTGCCAGCAGTAGCCGGATGACCGGGGAGCTGTTTTTT. Translated: CASSSRMTGELFF. The chain recombines TRBV5-5 with TRBJ2-2; D uncertain. Looked up from germline, CDR1 is SGHKS and CDR2 is YYEKEE (reference sequence). This CDR3 is built from 13 residues. V lost 5 bases and J lost 5, with 10 bases in between.

The CDR3, as DNA: TGTGCCAGCAGCCAACGGACAGTAGTGAACACTGAAGCTTTCTTT. Protein sequence: CASSQRTVVNTEAFF. This chain uses TRBV7-6 with TRBJ1-1; TRBD1 might be the D (6 bases). V shed 5 bases and J shed 0 bases, with 13 bases lying between them. Germline CDR1 SGHVS, CDR2 FNYEAQ. The CDR3 runs to 15 residues.

In its sample, this clonotype was seen a few times. CDR3 sequence (DNA): TGTGCCAGCAGCTTATATGGTTACACTGAAGCTTTCTTT. Translating it yields CASSLYGYTEAFF. This chain joins TRBV7-2 and TRBJ1-1; D uncertain. CDR1 is SGHTA and CDR2 is FQGNSA in the germline V gene. This CDR3 has 13 residues. Trimming stripped 2 bases from V and 3 bases from J, with 7 bases between.

V gene TRBV6-2 or TRBV6-3 combines with J gene TRBJ2-3; a weak D match, TRBD1 (6 bases). V was clipped by 6 bases and J by 2 bases, with 15 bases between them. This CDR3 has 15 amino acids. Germline CDR1 is MNHEY and CDR2 is SVGEGT. Here the CDR3 reads CASSPVGAATDTQYF. The CDR3 nucleotides read TGTGCCAGCAGCCCCGTGGGGGCAGCCACAGATACGCAGTATTTT.

The chain uses TRBV7-2 and TRBJ2-7; possibly TRBD1 or TRBD2 for D (5 bases each). This CDR3 has 14 residues. Between the trimmed V and J ends, which lost 5 bases and 4 bases, there was a span of 15 bases. Germline CDR1 is SGHTA and CDR2 is FQGNSA. CDR3 amino acids: CASSPSSGPYEQYF. For the CDR3, the DNA is TGTGCCAGCAGCCCGTCGTCGGGGCCATACGAGCAGTACTTC. Full variable domain (outside the CDR3, taken from reference TRBV7-2 and TRBJ2-7): GAGVSQSPSNKVTEKGKDVELRCDPISGHTALYWYRQSLGQGLEFLIYFQGNSAPDKSGLPSDRFSAERTGGSVSTLTIQRTQQEDSAVYLCASSPSSGPYEQYFGPGTRLTVT.

This clonotype was counted only a few times. The chain has TRBV5-1 and TRBJ2-2; tentatively, D is TRBD2 (5 bases). Germline CDR1 and CDR2: SGHRS and YFSETQ. This CDR3 spans 14 amino acids. V was trimmed by 2 bases and J by 3 bases, leaving 8 bases between them. CDR3 region: CASSFGLYTGELFF. The CDR3 DNA is TGCGCCAGCAGCTTCGGACTTTACACCGGGGAGCTGTTTTTT. The full variable domain, rest sourced from reference TRBV5-1 and TRBJ2-2, is KAGVTQTPRYLIKTRGQQVTLSCSPISGHRSVSWYQQTPGQGLQFLFEYFSETQRNKGNFPGRFSGRQFSNSRSEMNVSTLELGDSALYLCASSFGLYTGELFFGEGSRLTVL.

This clonotype was found a few times. J is TRBJ2-1 and V is TRBV7-2; TRBD2 aligns across 7 bases. After removal of 2 bases from V and 0 bases from J, the junction contained 7 bases not matched to a gene. Looked up from germline, CDR1 is SGHTA and CDR2 is FQGNSA. The CDR3 covers 17 residues. The CDR3 sequence: CASSLYGGTVSYNEQFF. The CDR3, as DNA: TGTGCCAGCAGCTTATACGGGGGGACCGTCTCCTACAATGAGCAGTTCTTC.

For the CDR3, the DNA is TGCGCCAGCAGCCAAGAACCTACAGGGTTCTATGGGGCCAACGTCCTGACTTTC. Residues: CASSQEPTGFYGANVLTF. V usage is TRBV4-3 and J usage is TRBJ2-6, with D tentatively TRBD1 (6 bases). V lost 0 bases and J lost 3, with 15 bases in between. The CDR3 loop spans 18 amino acids. Germline-derived CDR1 and CDR2 are LGHNA and YSLEER.

In its sample, this clonotype was seen many times. V and J are TRBV7-3 and TRBJ2-1; D unclear. Germline V gene data show CDR1 as SGHTA and CDR2 as FQGTGA. Trimming cost V 3 bases and J 10 bases, with 7 bases left between them. This CDR3 comprises 11 residues. CDR3 in amino acids: CASSFGSEQFF. CDR3 DNA: TGTGCCAGCAGCTTCGGCAGCGAGCAGTTCTTC.

The chain joins TRBV6-6 to TRBJ2-7; maybe TRBD1 (6 bases). The V and J ends lost 0 bases and 0 bases respectively, with 12 bases between them. CDR1 and CDR2 from the germline V gene are MNHNY and SVGAGI (reference sequence). This CDR3 spans 16 amino acids. CDR3 sequence: CASSYSRGQSSYEQYV. The CDR3 DNA reads as TGTGCCAGCAGTTACTCCCGAGGACAGAGCTCCTACGAGCAGTACGTC.

This clonotype came up many times. The chain joins TRBV5-6 to TRBJ1-1, with D perhaps TRBD1 (5 bases). V was trimmed by 4 bases and J by 5 bases, leaving 12 bases between them. The CDR3 extends over 13 amino acids. Germline CDR1 reads SGHDT; CDR2 reads YYEEEE. This CDR3 is CASSGSGGTEAFF. The CDR3 region has the DNA TGTGCCAGCAGCGGGTCGGGGGGGACTGAAGCTTTCTTT.

This clonotype was found many times. V is TRBV18 and J is TRBJ2-2, with D hard to call. CDR3 length: 12 residues. Per the germline V gene, CDR1 is KGHSH and CDR2 is LQKENI. V lost 7 bases to trimming and J lost 3 bases, with 6 bases between them. This CDR3 reads CASFTYTGELFF. CDR3 nucleotide sequence: TGTGCCAGCTTCACTTACACCGGGGAGCTGTTTTTT.

The chain links TRBV6-6 to TRBJ2-1; 7 positions match TRBD1. V shed 7 bases, J shed 5 bases, and the junction held 8 bases outside the gene matches. The CDR3 runs 14 residues. Germline loops: CDR1 MNHNY, CDR2 SVGAGI (reference sequence). CDR3 in amino acids: CASNPGQPNNEQFF. In DNA form, the CDR3 reads TGTGCCAGCAACCCGGGACAGCCCAACAATGAGCAGTTCTTC.

The chain uses TRBV4-3 and TRBJ2-1; 7 bases align to TRBD1. The CDR3 is 15 residues long. Germline V lookup: CDR1 LGHNA, CDR2 YSLEER. Trimming at V came to 6 bases and at J to 4 bases, leaving 9 bases not matched to a gene. The CDR3 here is CASRAGTASYNEQFF. CDR3 nucleotide sequence: TGCGCCAGCAGGGCCGGGACAGCGTCTTACAATGAGCAGTTCTTC.

The table lists this clonotype with a count of one. The chain uses TRBV5-1 and TRBJ1-1; D is unresolved. Germline V lookup: CDR1 SGHRS, CDR2 YFSETQ. The germline V and J ends were trimmed by 1 base and 2 bases, with 12 bases remaining between them. The CDR3 is made up of 15 amino acids. CDR3 nucleotides: TGCGCCAGCAGCTTGTTGGACCGAAGAAACACTGAAGCTTTCTTT. Translating it yields CASSLLDRRNTEAFF.

The chain couples TRBV11-2 to TRBJ1-2, with D possibly TRBD1 on 5 matching bases. The germline gives CDR1 SGHAT, CDR2 FQNNGV. The V end lost 5 bases, the J end lost 3 bases, and 13 bases lay between the germline ends. CDR3 length: 14 residues. CDR3 amino acids: CASSPEGRHYGYTF. CDR3 in DNA: TGTGCCAGCAGCCCCGAGGGGAGACACTATGGCTACACCTTC. The full variable domain, completed using reference TRBV11-2 and TRBJ1-2, is EAGVAQSPRYKIIEKRQSVAFWCNPISGHATLYWYQQILGQGPKLLIQFQNNGVVDDSQLPKDRFSAERLKGVDSTLKIQPAKLEDSAVYLCASSPEGRHYGYTFGSGTRLTVV.

This clonotype was picked up a small number of times. The chain recombines TRBV7-9 with TRBJ2-5; 11 nucleotides line up with TRBD1. CDR3 length equals 15 residues. In germline, CDR1 is SEHNR, CDR2 FQNEAQ (reference sequence). V shed 7 bases, J shed 5 bases, and the junction held 9 bases outside the gene matches. The CDR3 sequence is CASTRDRGSRETQYF. In nucleotides, the CDR3 is TGTGCCAGCACCCGGGACAGGGGGAGCCGGGAGACCCAGTACTTC. The full variable domain, rest sourced from reference TRBV7-9 and TRBJ2-5, is DTGVSQNPRHKITKRGQNVTFRCDPISEHNRLYWYRQTLGQGPEFLTYFQNEAQLEKSRLLSDRFSAERPKGSFSTLEIQRTEQGDSAMYLCASTRDRGSRETQYFGPGTRLLVL.

The CDR3 sequence is CASSWALTSGNTIYF. DNA for the CDR3: TGTGCCAGCAGCTGGGCTCTTACCTCTGGAAACACCATATATTTT. The J gene is TRBJ1-3, the V gene TRBV5-5, with D hard to call. Germline V lookup: CDR1 SGHKS, CDR2 YYEKEE (reference sequence). The CDR3 sequence is 15 residues long. Trimming pared 3 bases from V and 0 bases from J, leaving 10 bases between.

This clonotype was counted only a few times. V and J are TRBV4-2 and TRBJ2-2; D not certain. Germline CDR1 and CDR2: LGHNA and YNFKEQ. V was clipped by 4 bases and J by 0 bases, with 12 bases between them. There are 16 residues in the CDR3. The CDR3 bases are TGTGCCAGCAGCCGGGATTGGCCTACGAACACCGGGGAGCTGTTTTTT. It translates to CASSRDWPTNTGELFF.

As DNA, the CDR3 is TGTGCCAGCAGTCACCTGGGTGGGGCGGGGGAGCAGTACTTC. Its translation: CASSHLGGAGEQYF. The genes are TRBV12-3 or TRBV12-4 and TRBJ2-7; tentatively, D is TRBD2 (6 bases). This CDR3 is 14 amino acids long. V was pared by 5 bases and J by 7 bases, with 18 bases between.

This clonotype was seen only a few times. The rearrangement joins TRBV27 to TRBJ2-6; D is ambiguous. In germline, CDR1 is MNHEY, CDR2 SMNVEV (reference sequence). CDR3 length: 16 residues. V dropped 3 bases and J dropped 2 bases, with 11 bases sitting between them. The CDR3 reads CASSFRQAAGANVLTF. The CDR3 DNA sequence: TGTGCCAGCAGTTTTCGGCAGGCTGCTGGGGCCAACGTCCTGACTTTC.

This clonotype was found a few times. V is TRBV4-3 and J is TRBJ2-3; D possibly corresponds to TRBD2 (6 bases). This CDR3 is built from 16 residues. Looked up from germline, CDR1 is LGHNA and CDR2 is YSLEER. The V gene lost 1 base and the J gene lost 5 bases, with 16 bases spanning the gap. The CDR3 DNA reads as TGCGCCAGCAGCCAAGCTTGGCGGGGTCAGGGAGATACGCAGTATTTT. As protein: CASSQAWRGQGDTQYF.

The chain employs TRBV12-3 or TRBV12-4 and TRBJ2-2, with 7 nucleotides matching TRBD1. Germline trimming cut 3 bases from V and 6 bases from J; bases unmatched to any gene: 7. CDR3 size: 15 residues. In DNA form, the CDR3 reads TGTGCCAGCAGTTTGTTAAGGGGGCACTCCGGGGAGCTGTTTTTT. It yields the protein CASSLLRGHSGELFF.

This clonotype was found once. The V gene is TRBV18, the J gene TRBJ2-3, with a weak D call TRBD1 (6 bases). This CDR3 has 14 residues. Trimming shortened V by 3 bases and J by 2 bases, and 9 bases separated the two germline ends. Looked up from germline, CDR1 is KGHSH and CDR2 is LQKENI. In DNA form, the CDR3 reads TGTGCCAGCTCACCGGACAGCTACACAGATACGCAGTATTTT. Translating gives CASSPDSYTDTQYF.